The rows below give T cell receptor beta chains drawn from one sample of a study of cytomegalovirus exposure and HLA in healthy donors. The data were produced by immunoSEQ multiplex PCR, yet TCRdb's version contains in-frame clones alone and is incomplete. Of over 70,000 clones listed, 80% to 90% are singletons. The sample comprised PBMCs. The receptors were sampled from a woman under 30 in good health and CMV-seropositive. The conserved cysteine and the conserved F or W are not part of the CDR3 here. For some rows the clone size is stated as once, few or many, or as a class when expanded; others skip it.

v_gene	abundance	CDR3aa
TRBV5-4	NA	ASSLVRGGNEQF
TRBV11-2	NA	ASSAGWEANYGYT
TRBV10-3	NA	AIRPGQGAVTEAF
TRBV11-2	NA	ASSLATGAF
TRBV7-3	NA	ASSFPWTARNYGYT
TRBV7-6	NA	ASSTRGGPSYNEQF
TRBV2	few	ASIQGLAGMGDTQY
TRBV27	NA	ASSFRSGGQVSDGLEQY
TRBV28	NA	ASSSRLAGRNNEQF
TRBV6-1	NA	ASSQGQGDWETQY
TRBV4-3	NA	ASSQGQGREKLF